Listed here are 32 T cell receptor beta chains from one sample, sequenced in a study of PD-1 blockade in classical Hodgkin lymphoma. Produced via immunoSEQ multiplex PCR; TCRdb's table is partial and in-frame only. Among fewer than 95,000 clones listed, 65% to 85% were seen once. Time point denoted: cycle 4 day 1 (C4D1), after 6 weeks of nivolumab. Every patient had relapsed following autologous stem cell transplantation, and cohorts differed in brentuximab vedotin exposure. The source material was peripheral blood mononuclear cells (PBMCs), sampled before the fourth cycle of nivolumab. The receptors were sampled from a human donor with classical Hodgkin lymphoma.

The rearrangement uses TRBV5-1 and TRBJ2-3; D possibly corresponds to TRBD1 (6 bases). The CDR3 is 16 amino acids. Trimming removed 4 bases at V and 0 bases at J, with 15 bases between. Looked up from germline, CDR1 is SGHRS and CDR2 is YFSETQ. CDR3 bases: TGCGCCAGCAGCCGCGGACAGATGCTGAGCACAGATACGCAGTATTTT. Translating it yields CASSRGQMLSTDTQYF. The variable domain in full, with the rest retrieved from reference TRBV5-1 and TRBJ2-3, is KAGVTQTPRYLIKTRGQQVTLSCSPISGHRSVSWYQQTPGQGLQFLFEYFSETQRNKGNFPGRFSGRQFSNSRSEMNVSTLELGDSALYLCASSRGQMLSTDTQYFGPGTRLTVL.

The rearrangement joins TRBV9 to TRBJ2-3, with D perhaps being TRBD1 or TRBD2 (5 bases each). The V gene's germline CDR1 is SGDLS and CDR2 YYNGEE. The length of the CDR3 is 16 residues. The V end lost 4 bases, the J end lost 1 base, and 16 bases lay between the germline ends. CDR3 DNA sequence: TGTGCCAGCAGCTCCAGTGGGGGAGCTGGCACAGATACGCAGTATTTT. Encoded protein: CASSSSGGAGTDTQYF.

The chain is built from TRBV6-4 and TRBJ2-3; TRBD2 matches at 7 bases. Losses at the gene ends were 4 bases for V and 4 bases for J; bases not matched to a gene: 8. The CDR3 is 15 residues long. Per the germline V gene, CDR1 is MRHNA and CDR2 is SNTAGT. As DNA, the CDR3 is TGTGCCAGCAGTGTTGGCGGGAGCCCCGCAGATACGCAGTATTTT. Its translation is CASSVGGSPADTQYF.

The chain employs TRBV18 and TRBJ1-3; no firm D call. The CDR3 is 17 residues long. V lost 3 bases and J 0 bases, leaving 15 bases between the germline ends. CDR1 is KGHSH and CDR2 is LQKENI in the germline V gene. DNA for the CDR3: TGTGCCAGCTCACCTCAGGACGGAAGAGCCTCTGGAAACACCATATATTTT. It codes for CASSPQDGRASGNTIYF.

The chain carries TRBV25-1 and TRBJ1-1; a weak D match, TRBD1 (5 bases). V dropped 0 bases and J dropped 1 base, with 6 bases sitting between them. Germline-derived CDR1 and CDR2 are MGHDK and SYGVNS. The CDR3 is 14 residues long. CDR3 region: CASSEYGGNTEAFF. In DNA form, the CDR3 reads TGTGCCAGCAGTGAATACGGGGGGAACACTGAAGCTTTCTTT.

The V call is TRBV7-2, the J call TRBJ2-1; 8 nucleotides agree with TRBD2. The CDR3 spans 14 residues. Germline CDR1 SGHTA, CDR2 FQGNSA. After removal of 5 bases from V and 5 bases from J, the junction contained 5 bases not matched to a gene. The CDR3 DNA is TGTGCCAGCAGCCCGAGGACTAGCAACAATGAGCAGTTCTTC. It yields the protein CASSPRTSNNEQFF.

This chain uses TRBV5-1 with TRBJ1-4; D may be TRBD1 (5 bases). The CDR3 has 16 amino acids. V lost 2 bases and J 4 bases, leaving 15 bases between the germline ends. From germline, CDR1 is SGHRS and CDR2 YFSETQ. The CDR3 loop reads CASSFLGGRSNEKLFF. The CDR3 DNA reads as TGCGCCAGCAGCTTCCTTGGGGGAAGGAGTAATGAAAAACTGTTTTTT.

The rearrangement joins TRBV6-5 to TRBJ1-2; TRBD1 agrees at 9 bases. The CDR3 runs 14 residues. After removal of 2 bases from V and 8 bases from J, the junction contained 6 bases not matched to a gene. Germline V gene lookup returns CDR1 MNHEY and CDR2 SVGAGI. CDR3 DNA sequence: TGTGCCAGCAGTTACCGAAACAGGGGGCAGGGCTACACCTTC. Protein sequence: CASSYRNRGQGYTF.

This sequence joins TRBV7-2 and TRBJ2-4, with a weak D call TRBD2 (6 bases). V was trimmed by 3 bases and J by 7 bases, leaving 13 bases between them. Germline V gene sequence: CDR1 SGHTA, CDR2 FQGNSA. The CDR3 length is 14 residues. CDR3 loop: CASSFHSGSNIQYF. DNA of the CDR3: TGTGCCAGCAGCTTCCATAGCGGCTCGAACATTCAGTACTTC.

J is TRBJ2-1 and V is TRBV19; D is possibly TRBD2 (5 bases). Trimming removed 1 base from V and 0 bases from J, with 10 bases in between. CDR1 LNHDA and CDR2 SQIVND come from the germline V gene (reference sequence). CDR3 size: 16 residues. The CDR3 loop is CASSIGTPSSYNEQFF. The CDR3 nucleotides are TGTGCCAGTAGTATAGGGACTCCGAGCTCCTACAATGAGCAGTTCTTC.

The rearrangement uses TRBV5-6 and TRBJ2-7; D may be TRBD1 or TRBD2 (5 bases each). The CDR3 runs to 13 residues. Trimming shortened V by 1 base and J by 6 bases, and 11 bases separated the two germline ends. Germline assignment: CDR1 SGHDT and CDR2 YYEEEE. The CDR3: CASSLQGAPEQYF. In DNA form, the CDR3 reads TGTGCCAGCAGCTTGCAGGGAGCTCCCGAGCAGTACTTC.

J is TRBJ2-3 and V is TRBV7-6, with TRBD2 as a possible D gene (5 bases). The CDR3 is 14 amino acids. V lost 5 bases, J lost 2 bases, and 11 bases lay in between. Germline V gene lookup returns CDR1 SGHVS and CDR2 FNYEAQ. Written as DNA, the CDR3 is TGTGCCAGCAGCCCGATGACTACCACAGATACGCAGTATTTT. Translating gives CASSPMTTTDTQYF.

The J gene is TRBJ2-4, the V gene TRBV10-3, with 7 bases lining up with TRBD1. The CDR3 consists of 15 residues. Germline loops: CDR1 ENHRY, CDR2 SYGVKD. V lost 4 bases to trimming and J lost 12 bases; unmatched junction nucleotides: 15. The CDR3 sequence: CAISVGDGQGVDQYF. The CDR3 region has the DNA TGTGCCATCAGTGTTGGCGATGGCCAGGGGGTGGATCAGTACTTC.

The chain uses TRBV5-1 and TRBJ2-3; tentatively, D is TRBD1 (5 bases). This CDR3 spans 16 amino acids. CDR1 and CDR2 (germline): SGHRS, YFSETQ. V was pared by 0 bases and J by 4 bases, with 15 bases between. This CDR3 is CASSLAGGAASDTQYF. DNA of the CDR3: TGCGCCAGCAGCTTGGCGGGTGGGGCGGCCTCAGATACGCAGTATTTT.

The chain combines TRBV6-6 with TRBJ2-7; tentative D call: TRBD2 (6 bases). Trimming pared 5 bases from V and 0 bases from J, leaving 14 bases between. CDR1 is MNHNY, CDR2 SVGAGI, per germline (reference sequence). This CDR3 has 15 amino acids. The DNA for the CDR3 is TGTGCCAGCAGTCCCACCGGGACTCTCTCCTACGAGCAGTACTTC. Amino acids: CASSPTGTLSYEQYF.

The chain links TRBV5-4 to TRBJ2-2; TRBD1 might be the D (5 bases). The length of the CDR3 is 15 residues. CDR1 and CDR2 (germline): SGHNT, YYREEE (reference sequence). Trimming cost V 2 bases and J 5 bases, with 13 bases left between them. The chain's CDR3 is CASSFTLGVTGELFF. DNA for the CDR3: TGTGCCAGCAGCTTCACGCTAGGGGTAACCGGGGAGCTGTTTTTT.

In this sample, this clone turned up a few times. The chain uses TRBV5-4 and TRBJ2-1; TRBD2 agrees at 11 bases. The junction had 6 bases not matched to a gene; V was cut back by 5 bases and J by 2 bases. CDR1 and CDR2 from the germline V gene are SGHNT and YYREEE (reference sequence). This CDR3 has 16 amino acids. The CDR3 spells CASRETSGNTYNEQFF. In DNA, the CDR3 is TGTGCCAGCAGGGAGACTAGCGGGAATACCTACAATGAGCAGTTCTTC.

The J gene is TRBJ2-2, the V gene TRBV14; D not resolved. Deletions cut 6 bases from V and 0 bases from J, with 11 bases between. Germline lookup yields CDR1 SGHDN and CDR2 FVKESK. This CDR3 region has 15 residues. CDR3 DNA sequence: TGTGCCAGCAGAGCCGGAGCCTCGAACACCGGGGAGCTGTTTTTT. Its protein is CASRAGASNTGELFF.

This chain joins TRBV28 and TRBJ2-7; D perhaps matches TRBD2 (5 bases). The CDR3 sequence is 15 residues long. Per germline, CDR1 MDHEN and CDR2 SYDVKM. V lost 6 bases to trimming and J lost 0 bases, with 15 bases between them. The CDR3 DNA reads as TGTGCCAGCAGATACTTCCGCGGACTCTCCTACGAGCAGTACTTC. Its translation: CASRYFRGLSYEQYF.

The chain links TRBV14 to TRBJ1-4; D not resolved. The V end lost 4 bases, the J end lost 7 bases, and 4 bases lay between the germline ends. The CDR3 loop spans 11 amino acids. Looked up from germline, CDR1 is SGHDN and CDR2 is FVKESK. In nucleotides, the CDR3 is TGTGCCAGCAGCCGTTTTGAAAAACTGTTTTTT. The encoded protein is CASSRFEKLFF. The full variable domain, completed using reference TRBV14 and TRBJ1-4, is EAGVTQFPSHSVIEKGQTVTLRCDPISGHDNLYWYRRVMGKEIKFLLHFVKESKQDESGMPNNRFLAERTGGTYSTLKVQPAELEDSGVYFCASSRFEKLFFGSGTQLSVL.

The genes are TRBV11-2 and TRBJ2-3; weak D call: TRBD1 (5 bases). V was clipped by 5 bases and J by 13 bases, with 16 bases between them. The CDR3 covers 12 residues. CDR1 and CDR2 (germline): SGHAT, FQNNGV. Here the CDR3 reads CASSPGPGNEYF. The CDR3 DNA reads as TGTGCCAGCAGCCCTGGGCCAGGGAACGAGTATTTT.

This sequence joins TRBV21-1 and TRBJ1-4. TRBV21-1 represents a pseudogene. CDR3 length equals 16 residues. This CDR3 reads CASSKVKGGLGEKLFF. CDR3 DNA: TGTGCCAGCAGCAAAGTGAAGGGAGGGTTGGGTGAAAAACTGTTTTTT.

This clone was recorded only once. This chain joins TRBV10-1 and TRBJ2-7; TRBD2 is a possible D gene (5 bases). This CDR3 is 13 amino acids long. Between the trimmed V and J ends, which lost 0 bases and 6 bases, there was a span of 9 bases. CDR1 is WNHNN, CDR2 SYGVQD, per germline (reference sequence). The CDR3 DNA follows: TGCGCCAGCAGTGAGTCCCTAGCTGGCGAGCAGTACTTC. It encodes CASSESLAGEQYF.

The V and J genes are TRBV10-1 and TRBJ2-3, with 7 bases matching TRBD2. J was trimmed by 0 bases and V by 3 bases; bases with no gene match: 6. The CDR3 has 16 amino acids. Germline V gene sequence: CDR1 WNHNN, CDR2 SYGVQD (reference sequence). The chain's CDR3 is CASSESPSGSTDTQYF. In nucleotides, the CDR3 is TGCGCCAGCAGTGAATCGCCTAGCGGCAGCACAGATACGCAGTATTTT.

The chain is built from TRBV29-1 and TRBJ2-3; D remains unclear. Germline V gene lookup returns CDR1 SQVTM and CDR2 ANQGSEA. The V and J ends lost 4 bases and 0 bases respectively, with 5 bases between them. The CDR3 runs 12 residues. CDR3 region: CSVGASTDTQYF. The CDR3 coding sequence is TGCAGCGTTGGGGCCAGCACAGATACGCAGTATTTT.

Notes on this clone: Mismatch with germline at one junction end may stem from a read error. CDR3 sequence reads: CASSPRRNPGELFF. The CDR3 nucleotides are TGTGCCAGCTCACCACGTCGGAACCCCGGGGAGCTGTTTTTT. The chain combines TRBV18 with TRBJ2-2; D is uncertain. The length of the CDR3 is 14 residues. Germline CDR1 reads KGHSH; CDR2 reads LQKENI.

The chain is built from TRBV5-1 and TRBJ2-7; D not resolved. CDR3 size: 15 residues. V was cut by 0 bases and J by 2 bases, with 12 bases left in between. Germline values: CDR1 SGHRS, CDR2 YFSETQ. The CDR3 reads CASSLEANPTYEQYF. CDR3 nucleotide sequence: TGCGCCAGCAGCTTGGAGGCCAACCCAACCTACGAGCAGTACTTC. Looking up the rest from reference TRBV5-1 and TRBJ2-7 gives the full variable domain: KAGVTQTPRYLIKTRGQQVTLSCSPISGHRSVSWYQQTPGQGLQFLFEYFSETQRNKGNFPGRFSGRQFSNSRSEMNVSTLELGDSALYLCASSLEANPTYEQYFGPGTRLTVT.

The J gene is TRBJ2-2, the V gene TRBV5-4; TRBD1 matches 7 bases. The CDR3 spans 15 residues. Germline assignment: CDR1 SGHNT and CDR2 YYREEE (reference sequence). With V trimmed by 2 bases and J by 5 bases, 6 bases remained unmatched. The CDR3 protein is CASSLDRVRTGELFF. Written as DNA, the CDR3 is TGTGCCAGCAGCTTAGACAGGGTTAGGACCGGGGAGCTGTTTTTT.

This chain uses TRBV2 with TRBJ2-7; 8 bases are a match to TRBD2. The CDR3 covers 14 residues. Germline values: CDR1 SNHLY, CDR2 FYNNEI. The V gene end was trimmed by 3 bases and the J gene end by 2 bases; junction bases not matched to a gene: 3. The CDR3 region is CASSEVLAAYEQYF. DNA of the CDR3: TGTGCCAGCAGTGAGGTACTAGCGGCCTACGAGCAGTACTTC.

This clone was detected only once. The chain recombines TRBV19 with TRBJ2-2; no reliable D call. Trimming cost V 5 bases and J 0 bases, with 4 bases left between them. Germline loops: CDR1 LNHDA, CDR2 SQIVND (reference sequence). This CDR3 is built from 13 residues. CDR3 loop: CASSVPNTGELFF. CDR3 nucleotides: TGTGCCAGTAGTGTCCCGAACACCGGGGAGCTGTTTTTT.

This chain links TRBV27 with TRBJ2-7; 9 nucleotides match TRBD1. Germline CDR1 MNHEY, CDR2 SMNVEV (reference sequence). The junction had 8 bases not matched to a gene; V was cut back by 5 bases and J by 6 bases. The CDR3 has 14 residues. The CDR3 nucleotides read TGTGCCAGCAGTACGGGACAGGGTACCTCCGAGCAGTACTTC. Translated, it gives CASSTGQGTSEQYF.

This clone was observed a handful of times. The chain couples TRBV11-2 to TRBJ2-3, with TRBD2 identical over 7 bases. Per the germline V gene, CDR1 is SGHAT and CDR2 is FQNNGV. Trimming took 3 bases from V and 4 from J; bases not matched to a gene: 10. This CDR3 is built from 16 residues. CDR3 bases: TGTGCCAGCAGCTTTCGGGGTCGCGGGAGCGCAGATACGCAGTATTTT. It encodes CASSFRGRGSADTQYF.